A single sample gave rise to the 28 T cell receptor beta chains below, sequenced in a study of T cells generated in artificial thymic organoids. Reverse primers in the TRAC or TRBC constant regions drove separate semi-nested PCRs for TCRalpha and TCRbeta. TCRdb itself ran the 5' RACE reads through MiXCR, one entry per CDR3 protein. The table lists 8,200 or so distinct CDR3 sequences, roughly a quarter of them singletons, with roughly 3.3% in the top ten. The organoids combined MS5 murine stromal cells carrying human DLL1 with human hematopoietic stem and progenitor cells. Residual T cells were removed by FACS sorting CD34+CD3- progenitor cells before seeding the organoids. These receptors have no identified antigens. Sequenced input: naive CD8+ T cells grown in artificial thymic organoids from cord blood stem and progenitor cells. The subset is: CD3+TCRalphabeta+CD8SP T cells; for blood, CD45RO-CCR7+ naive CD8+ T cells. The receptors shown here come from a human donor who gave cord blood stem cells for thymic organoid culture, a cardiac surgery patient who gave postnatal thymus, or a blood donor (not recorded which).

The sample holds one count of this clonotype. CDR3 bases: TGCGCCAGCAGCCAAGAAACCCCCAGATTCTCTGGAAACACCATATATTTT. This translates into CASSQETPRFSGNTIYF. V is TRBV4-1 and J is TRBJ1-3; D is unclear. V lost 0 bases to trimming and J lost 0 bases, with 12 bases between them. Germline CDR1 reads MGHRA; CDR2 reads YSYEKL. The CDR3 loop spans 17 amino acids.

To note about this clonotype: One end of the junction does not line up with germline, which may come from a read error. V usage is TRBV9 and J usage is TRBJ2-7, with TRBD1 identical over 9 bases. The CDR3 is 16 amino acids. Germline lookup yields CDR1 SGDLS and CDR2 YYNGEE. CDR3 region: CASSPHVEDRGYEQCF. In DNA, the CDR3 is TGTGCCAGCAGCCCTCATGTGGAGGACAGGGGTTACGAGCAGTGCTTC.

This clonotype was recorded once. An end of the junction does not agree with germline; a read error may underlie this. This chain connects TRBV9 to TRBJ1-2; no definite D call. CDR1 and CDR2 from the germline V gene are SGDLS and YYNGEE. The CDR3 contains 14 residues. CDR3 nucleotide sequence: TGTGCCGGCAGCGTAGCTCGAGCTAACTATGGCTACACCTTC. It codes for CAGSVARANYGYTF.

This clonotype showed up just a few times. The chain is built from TRBV2 and TRBJ1-2; 7 nucleotides agree with TRBD1. This CDR3 spans 16 amino acids. Trimming took 5 bases from V and 4 from J; bases not matched to a gene: 13. Per germline, CDR1 SNHLY and CDR2 FYNNEI. The CDR3 sequence: CASSILLGQSIYGYTF. The CDR3 DNA follows: TGTGCCAGCAGTATCTTGCTGGGACAGTCCATCTATGGCTACACCTTC.

This chain's CDR3 is CASSETCLNQPQHF. The CDR3 region has the DNA TGTGCCAGCAGTGAGACGTGCCTTAATCAGCCCCAGCATTTT. The chain is built from TRBV6-1 and TRBJ1-5, with D unresolved. Germline assignment: CDR1 MNHNS and CDR2 SASEGT. There are 14 residues in the CDR3. Trimming took off 3 bases at V and 4 bases at J, with 10 bases between the two ends.

By its share, this clonotype is medium-sized. This chain links TRBV27 with TRBJ1-2; D is unclear. The CDR3 sequence is 16 residues long. CDR1 MNHEY and CDR2 SMNVEV come from the germline V gene (reference sequence). Trimming shortened V by 5 bases and J by 0 bases, and 16 bases separated the two germline ends. CDR3 sequence reads: CASSPKEVPTNYGYTF. The CDR3 DNA sequence: TGTGCCAGCAGTCCGAAGGAGGTCCCAACTAACTATGGCTACACCTTC.

Only a few counts were recorded for this clonotype. The missing conserved phenylalanine or tryptophan at the end of this CDR3 makes a read error likely. The chain combines TRBV27 with TRBJ2-7; D may be TRBD1 (6 bases). V lost 0 bases and J 0 bases, leaving 12 bases between the germline ends. This CDR3 has 16 amino acids. Looked up from germline, CDR1 is MNHEY and CDR2 is SMNVEV (reference sequence). The CDR3 reads CASSLSGHWSSYEQYL. The CDR3 nucleotides are TGTGCCAGCAGTTTATCGGGACACTGGAGCTCCTACGAGCAGTACCTC.

This clonotype came up a few times. This chain links TRBV6-1 with TRBJ2-2, with D uncertain. Germline V gene lookup returns CDR1 MNHNS and CDR2 SASEGT. CDR3 size: 17 residues. The V and J ends lost 3 bases and 0 bases respectively, with 14 bases between them. In DNA, the CDR3 is TGTGCCAGCAGTGACCCGCGGAGATTCGCGAACACCGGGGAGCTGTTTTTT. This encodes CASSDPRRFANTGELFF.

This clonotype is labeled as medium-sized. The rearrangement links TRBV4-1 to TRBJ2-7; D perhaps matches TRBD2 (5 bases). Germline CDR1 is MGHRA and CDR2 is YSYEKL. The CDR3 contains 17 residues. The V and J ends lost 1 base and 2 bases respectively, with 18 bases between them. The CDR3 protein is CASSQVVIEGSPYEQYF. The CDR3 bases are TGCGCCAGCAGCCAAGTTGTCATAGAGGGAAGCCCCTACGAGCAGTACTTC.

With regard to this clonotype: Being one base from a much bigger clone, this may be a read error. V and J are TRBV4-1 and TRBJ2-7, with D possibly being TRBD2 (6 bases). This CDR3 comprises 16 residues. V shed 3 bases and J shed 4 bases, with 19 bases lying between them. Germline V gene data show CDR1 as MGHRA and CDR2 as YSYEKL. CDR3 sequence: CASSHDRRDWPYEQYF. CDR3 nucleotides: TGCGCCAGCAGCCACGATAGGAGGGACTGGCCGTACGAGCAGTACTTC.

As regards this clonotype: The junction departs from the called germline gene at one end, perhaps through a read error. The rearrangement joins TRBV5-1 to TRBJ1-5; 9 bases fit TRBD1. Germline CDR1 and CDR2: SGHRS and YFSETQ. The CDR3 is 19 residues long. CDR3 coding DNA: TGCGCCAGCAGCAATACCCTCAGCTGGACAGGGGAAAGCAATCAGCCCCAGCAATTT. Translating gives CASSNTLSWTGESNQPQQF.

By sample fraction, this clonotype is medium-sized. The chain couples TRBV4-3 to TRBJ2-4; no clear D. The CDR3 extends over 19 amino acids. V lost 0 bases to trimming and J lost 5 bases, with 23 bases between them. Germline CDR1 is LGHNA and CDR2 is YSLEER. CDR3 DNA sequence: TGCGCCAGCAGCCAAGACAGTTATATACTTAGCCCGAGGCAAAACATTCAGTACTTC. It specifies CASSQDSYILSPRQNIQYF.

This clonotype has only a few counts. The rearrangement uses TRBV10-3 and TRBJ1-1; 8 positions agree with TRBD1. The CDR3 runs to 14 residues. The V gene's germline CDR1 is ENHRY and CDR2 SYGVKD. J gave up 1 base and V 10 bases, and 8 bases lay outside the gene matches. DNA of the CDR3: TGTGCCACCGGACAGGGCAGGTGGAACACTGAAGCTTTCTTT. Amino acid sequence: CATGQGRWNTEAFF.

This clonotype was counted a few times. This rearrangement joins TRBV5-1 to TRBJ2-7; a weak D match, TRBD2 (6 bases). V was clipped by 2 bases and J by 4 bases, with 16 bases between them. The CDR3 runs 15 residues. Germline CDR1 SGHRS, CDR2 YFSETQ. The CDR3 loop reads CASSLSAGSLYEQYF. The CDR3 DNA reads as TGCGCCAGCAGCTTATCGGCGGGGTCCCTTTACGAGCAGTACTTC.

Of note for this clonotype: Since a much larger clone is just one base distant, this may be a read error. The chain is built from TRBV5-1 and TRBJ2-2; D is undetermined. This CDR3 spans 14 amino acids. Germline CDR1 and CDR2: SGHRS and YFSETQ. The CDR3 here is CTSSFGQHTGELFF. The CDR3 bases are TGCACCAGCAGCTTCGGGCAGCACACCGGGGAGCTGTTTTTT.

A single count supports this clonotype. The chain carries TRBV28 and TRBJ1-5; D unclear. Per germline, CDR1 MDHEN and CDR2 SYDVKM. Trimming removed 1 base at V and 3 bases at J, with 16 bases between. CDR3 length: 17 residues. The CDR3, as DNA: TGTGCCAGCAGTTTATTCGGAGGACCAAGGTCCAATCAGCCCCAGCATTTT. Its protein is CASSLFGGPRSNQPQHF.

Comment on this clonotype: A much larger clone differs by one base, so this may be a read error. The chain links TRBV20-1 to TRBJ2-1; 10 bases are shared with TRBD2. CDR3 size: 15 residues. Germline V lookup: CDR1 DFQATT, CDR2 SNEGSKA (reference sequence). The CDR3 spells CSVRDPSGGPGEQFF. For the CDR3, the DNA is TGCAGTGTTAGAGATCCTAGCGGGGGACCGGGTGAGCAGTTCTTC.

V usage is TRBV12-3 or TRBV12-4 and J usage is TRBJ1-1; D unresolved. Trimming left V 1 base short and J 0 bases short, with 9 bases between. The CDR3 is 15 residues long. CDR3: CASSLVAPMNTEAFF. CDR3 DNA: TGTGCCAGCAGTTTAGTTGCGCCGATGAACACTGAAGCTTTCTTT.

V and J are TRBV24-1 and TRBJ2-3; 10 positions match TRBD1. The junction had 7 bases not matched to a gene; V was cut back by 5 bases and J by 3 bases. CDR1 KGHDR and CDR2 SFDVKD come from the germline V gene. The CDR3 consists of 16 residues. The CDR3 DNA follows: TGTGCCACCAGTGGCCCGGGACAGGGGCGGACAGATACGCAGTATTTT. Its translation is CATSGPGQGRTDTQYF.

Judged by abundance, this clonotype is medium-sized. V gene TRBV4-3 combines with J gene TRBJ2-5, with D maybe TRBD1 (5 bases). V lost 0 bases to trimming and J lost 4 bases, with 12 bases between them. Germline V gene sequence: CDR1 LGHNA, CDR2 YSLEER. There are 15 residues in the CDR3. For the CDR3, the DNA is TGCGCCAGCAGCCAAGATCGCTGGGGCGTAGAGACCCAGTACTTC. It translates to CASSQDRWGVETQYF.

This clonotype is judged medium-sized. V gene TRBV24-1 combines with J gene TRBJ2-5, with D perhaps matching TRBD1 or TRBD2 (5 bases each). The CDR3 covers 12 residues. The V and J ends lost 12 bases and 5 bases respectively, with 15 bases between them. Germline lookup yields CDR1 KGHDR and CDR2 SFDVKD. CDR3 in DNA: TGTGCCTCATCAGGGCGCGGGGAGACCCAGTACTTC. Translated: CASSGRGETQYF.

This clonotype was seen a handful of times. The chain is built from TRBV3-1 and TRBJ2-3, with 7 bases lining up with TRBD1. Germline V CDR1 and CDR2: LGHDT, YNNKEL (reference sequence). V was clipped by 6 bases and J by 3 bases; unmatched bases: 21. CDR3 length equals 19 residues. CDR3 bases: TGTGCCAGCAGTTATAACCCGGGACAGAGCCCCAACTTTACAGATACGCAGTATTTT. This gives the protein CASSYNPGQSPNFTDTQYF.

The chain uses TRBV12-3 or TRBV12-4 and TRBJ2-1; D is possibly TRBD2 (6 bases). With 3 bases removed from V and 6 bases from J, the gap between germline ends came to 21 bases. This CDR3 is built from 17 residues. This chain's CDR3 is CASSFYRQLDGGNEQFF. DNA of the CDR3: TGTGCCAGCAGTTTTTATCGACAGCTTGACGGGGGCAATGAGCAGTTCTTC.

The rearrangement uses TRBV4-1 and TRBJ2-5, with D maybe TRBD1 (6 bases). Trimming pared 0 bases from V and 9 bases from J, leaving 8 bases between. CDR1 is MGHRA and CDR2 is YSYEKL in the germline V gene. This CDR3 is 12 amino acids long. The CDR3 sequence: CASSQDWGPQYF. The CDR3 DNA reads TGCGCCAGCAGCCAAGATTGGGGGCCCCAGTACTTC.

Only a few counts were recorded for this clonotype. V is TRBV4-2 and J is TRBJ2-3; D is ambiguous. Germline CDR1 and CDR2: LGHNA and YNFKEQ. Trimming cost V 3 bases and J 8 bases, with 15 bases left between them. The CDR3 is made up of 14 amino acids. The CDR3 bases are TGTGCCAGCAGCCAGTTCCGTCTCACCCGTACGCAGTATTTT. Its protein is CASSQFRLTRTQYF.

CDR3 in amino acids: CASSLGPGCTNQPQHF. The CDR3, as DNA: TGTGCCAGCAGTTTAGGTCCGGGATGCACGAATCAGCCCCAGCATTTT. V is TRBV12-3 or TRBV12-4 and J is TRBJ1-5, with D uncertain. Between the trimmed V and J ends, which lost 1 base and 4 bases, there was a span of 14 bases. There are 16 residues in the CDR3.

This clonotype has a single count. The chain employs TRBV20-1 and TRBJ2-7; TRBD1 matches 9 bases. Germline CDR1 and CDR2: DFQATT and SNEGSKA (reference sequence). The CDR3 is 16 residues long. The V and J ends lost 1 base and 2 bases, in that order; junction bases with no gene match: 9. This CDR3 reads CSARGLSGQGPYEQYF. DNA of the CDR3: TGCAGTGCTAGAGGACTATCGGGACAGGGACCCTACGAGCAGTACTTC.

As concerns this clonotype: A much bigger clone sits one base away, suggesting this may be a read error. The rearrangement uses TRBV9 and TRBJ2-3; 11 bases align to TRBD2. Germline V CDR1 and CDR2: SGDLS, YYNGEE. This CDR3 is built from 17 residues. Here the CDR3 reads CARSVAGLAGRTDTQYF. The CDR3 DNA reads TGTGCCCGCAGCGTAGCCGGACTAGCGGGCCGCACAGATACGCAGTATTTT.